What follows are 21 T cell receptor beta chains derived from one specimen sequenced in a study of low-dose radiotherapy and immunotherapy resistance in tumors. The time point here: after trial treatment. The treatment was: LDRT plus nivolumab, ipilimumab, low-dose cyclophosphamide and aspirin (RACIN trial). Gene-specific TRAV and TRBV primers were used for first-strand cDNA, covering alpha and beta chains. The authors amplified TCRs for 20 to 25 PCR cycles with a constant-region primer and a V-primer adapter. From the reads, TCRdb called clonotypes with MiXCR, one entry per CDR3 protein. The table shows tens of thousands of distinct CDR3 sequences, with more than 20% occurring only once. The specimen comprised PBMCs, sampled after low-dose radiotherapy plus immunotherapy. The receptors shown here come from a female donor with ovarian cancer.

The table lists this clonotype with many counts. V usage is TRBV2 and J usage is TRBJ2-5; 9 bases map to TRBD2. The CDR3 runs 15 residues. CDR1 is SNHLY, CDR2 FYNNEI, per germline. J was trimmed by 1 base and V by 4 bases; bases with no gene match: 4. This chain's CDR3 is CASSGERGVQETQYF. Here the CDR3 DNA reads TGTGCCAGCAGTGGGGAGCGGGGGGTCCAAGAGACCCAGTACTTC.

This clonotype was counted many times. The rearrangement links TRBV2 to TRBJ1-1; D ambiguous. Trimming took 2 bases from V and 0 from J, leaving 10 bases between them. The length of the CDR3 is 15 residues. Germline CDR1 reads SNHLY; CDR2 reads FYNNEI. The CDR3 coding sequence is TGTGCCAGCAGTGAATCGTGGCCTCTGAACACTGAAGCTTTCTTT. Protein product: CASSESWPLNTEAFF.

This clonotype showed up many times. The rearrangement uses TRBV5-5 and TRBJ2-7; 12 bases align to TRBD2. Trimming removed 2 bases from V and 5 bases from J; junction bases left unmatched: 11. The germline V gene encodes CDR1 SGHKS and CDR2 YYEKEE (reference sequence). The CDR3 loop spans 17 amino acids. The CDR3 sequence is CASSLLAGGGVSDEQYF. The CDR3 coding sequence is TGTGCCAGCAGCTTACTAGCGGGAGGAGGTGTATCGGACGAGCAGTACTTC.

This clonotype was picked up many times. The chain has TRBV5-6 and TRBJ2-7; perhaps TRBD2 as D (6 bases). Trimming left V 4 bases short and J 6 bases short, with 17 bases between. The CDR3 consists of 14 residues. The germline V gene has CDR1 SGHDT and CDR2 YYEEEE. The CDR3 DNA reads as TGTGCCAGCAGCCGAGGAGGGTATGGCAGCGAGCAGTACTTC. It specifies CASSRGGYGSEQYF. Combining the CDR3 with reference TRBV5-6 and TRBJ2-7 gives the whole variable domain DAGVTQSPTHLIKTRGQQVTLRCSPKSGHDTVSWYQQALGQGPQFIFQYYEEEERQRGNFPDRFSGHQFPNYSSELNVNALLLGDSALYLCASSRGGYGSEQYFGPGTRLTVT.

In this sample, this clonotype turned up many times. In DNA, the CDR3 is TGCGCCAGCAGCTACGGGACAGGGAACGAGCAGTACTTC. Protein: CASSYGTGNEQYF. The chain couples TRBV5-1 to TRBJ2-7, with TRBD1 matching over 9 bases. V lost 3 bases and J lost 5; bases outside the gene matches: 3. Germline V gene sequence: CDR1 SGHRS, CDR2 YFSETQ. The CDR3 runs to 13 residues.

In its sample, this clonotype was seen many times. The chain recombines TRBV7-2 with TRBJ2-7; 10 nucleotides match TRBD1. CDR3 length: 14 amino acids. V trimming: 2 bases; J trimming: 6 bases; junction bases outside the gene matches: 4. Germline CDR1 reads SGHTA; CDR2 reads FQGNSA. The CDR3 reads CASSLRQGAFEQYF. The DNA for the CDR3 is TGTGCCAGCAGCTTACGACAGGGGGCGTTCGAGCAGTACTTC.

This clonotype was detected ten times or more. The V call is TRBV12-3 or TRBV12-4, the J call TRBJ2-2; unclear D gene. The V gene lost 0 bases and the J gene lost 5 bases, with 4 bases spanning the gap. The CDR3 is 13 amino acids. The CDR3 is CASSLARTGELFF. The CDR3, as DNA: TGTGCCAGCAGTTTAGCGCGGACCGGGGAGCTGTTTTTT.

The table lists this clonotype with many counts. The chain's CDR3 is CASSVGTNQPQHF. CDR3 nucleotide sequence: TGTGCCAGCAGCGTAGGAACCAATCAGCCCCAGCATTTT. The chain couples TRBV9 to TRBJ1-5; D unclear. Germline CDR1 is SGDLS and CDR2 is YYNGEE. The CDR3 totals 13 residues. V was trimmed by 0 bases and J by 3 bases, leaving 4 bases between them.

This clonotype has at least ten counts. The junction departs from the called germline gene at one end, perhaps through a read error. V and J are TRBV20-1 and TRBJ1-1; 7 bases match TRBD1. Germline loops: CDR1 DFQATT, CDR2 SNEGSKA (reference sequence). The CDR3 covers 14 residues. CDR3 DNA sequence: TGCAGTGCTCGAGAATACAGGGGTACCACTGAAGCTTTCTTT. Translation: CSAREYRGTTEAFF.

This clonotype occurred many times. This chain uses TRBV7-2 with TRBJ2-3, with 11 bases fitting TRBD2. The trim removed 1 base at V and 3 bases at J, leaving 6 bases unmatched. Germline V gene lookup returns CDR1 SGHTA and CDR2 FQGNSA. This CDR3 has 17 residues. The CDR3 DNA is TGTGCCAGCAGCTTAGTGGGTAGCGGGAGGGGAACAGATACGCAGTATTTT. Its translation is CASSLVGSGRGTDTQYF.

This clonotype was seen at least ten times. The chain uses TRBV20-1 and TRBJ2-5; D gene unclear. V lost 6 bases to trimming and J lost 6 bases, with 8 bases between them. There are 10 residues in the CDR3. The germline gives CDR1 DFQATT, CDR2 SNEGSKA (reference sequence). The DNA of the CDR3 is TGCAGTGCACTGTGGAAGACCCAGTACTTC. Translated: CSALWKTQYF.

With regard to this clonotype: With a far larger clone one base away, a read error is the likely cause. The V and J genes are TRBV28 and TRBJ2-7; D is uncertain. Germline values: CDR1 MDHEN, CDR2 SYDVKM. The CDR3 sequence is 14 residues long. Deletions cut 6 bases from V and 6 bases from J, with 18 bases between. The CDR3, as DNA: TGTGCCAGCAGCCCCCACGCTGACACTTCCGAGCAGTACTTC. It codes for CASSPHADTSEQYF.

This clonotype has at least ten counts. The CDR3 here is CASSDQSSYNEQFF. CDR3 nucleotides: TGTGCCAGCAGTGACCAGAGCTCCTACAATGAGCAGTTCTTC. The rearrangement joins TRBV6-1 to TRBJ2-1; no clear D. The germline gives CDR1 MNHNS, CDR2 SASEGT. Trimming took off 3 bases at V and 0 bases at J, with 6 bases between the two ends. The CDR3 spans 14 residues.

At least ten counts were recorded for this clonotype. The chain uses TRBV7-2 and TRBJ2-5, with 7 positions matching TRBD2. The germline V gene has CDR1 SGHTA and CDR2 FQGNSA. The V segment lost 3 bases and the J segment 1 base; nucleotides outside the gene matches: 5. This CDR3 contains 15 residues. The CDR3 loop is CASSLASGVQETQYF. CDR3 DNA: TGTGCCAGCAGCTTGGCTAGCGGAGTCCAAGAGACCCAGTACTTC.

The chain uses TRBV6-2 or TRBV6-3 and TRBJ2-2, with 7 bases lining up with TRBD2. Germline V gives CDR1 MNHEY, CDR2 SVGEGT. This CDR3 has 16 amino acids. V gave up 5 bases and J gave up 0 bases; unmatched junction bases: 6. Written as DNA, the CDR3 is TGTGCCAGCAGTACCGGACTAGTCGCGAACACCGGGGAGCTGTTTTTT. Translating gives CASSTGLVANTGELFF.

The chain couples TRBV6-2 or TRBV6-3 to TRBJ1-2; D unresolved. Germline V gene data show CDR1 as MNHEY and CDR2 as SVGEGT. Trimming removed 0 bases from V and 2 bases from J, with 13 bases in between. CDR3 length: 16 residues. Written as DNA, the CDR3 is TGTGCCAGCAGTTACTCGGACCGCGAAGGCAACTATGGCTACACCTTC. Its protein is CASSYSDREGNYGYTF.

In this sample, this clonotype turned up many times. The CDR3 bases are TGTGCCAGCAGCTCCGGGGGGGGGGGGCAGACTAGCGGGACATACTACGAGCAGTACTTC. Protein: CASSSGGGGQTSGTYYEQYF. J is TRBJ2-7 and V is TRBV7-2, with 11 bases lining up with TRBD2. The CDR3 has 20 amino acids. V lost 4 bases and J lost 3; bases outside the gene matches: 20. In germline, CDR1 is SGHTA, CDR2 FQGNSA.

This clonotype was counted at least ten times. The chain has TRBV5-1 and TRBJ1-1; perhaps TRBD1 as D (6 bases). This CDR3 is 14 amino acids long. Trimming pared 4 bases from V and 4 bases from J, leaving 14 bases between. Looked up from germline, CDR1 is SGHRS and CDR2 is YFSETQ. The CDR3 reads CASSRPGAGTEAFF. The CDR3 coding sequence is TGCGCCAGCAGCCGACCGGGGGCTGGCACTGAAGCTTTCTTT.

This clonotype has a count of ten or more. This chain connects TRBV20-1 to TRBJ1-5; possibly TRBD1 for D (5 bases). Trimming pared 6 bases from V and 2 bases from J, leaving 17 bases between. The CDR3 consists of 15 residues. Germline CDR1 and CDR2: DFQATT and SNEGSKA (reference sequence). CDR3 region: CSAKRGFEGNQPQHF. The CDR3 bases are TGCAGTGCGAAGCGGGGGTTCGAAGGCAATCAGCCCCAGCATTTT.

V is TRBV5-1 and J is TRBJ2-5; maybe TRBD1 (5 bases). The V gene's germline CDR1 is SGHRS and CDR2 YFSETQ. The CDR3 spans 14 residues. V was trimmed by 1 base and J by 1 base, leaving 8 bases between them. The CDR3 loop is CASSLRGPQETQYF. The CDR3 DNA reads as TGCGCCAGCAGCTTGAGGGGCCCCCAAGAGACCCAGTACTTC.

This clonotype was seen at least ten times. CDR3 DNA: TGTGCCAGCAGTGTCGGCAGAGCCGTAGAAAAACTGTTTTTT. The encoded protein is CASSVGRAVEKLFF. The chain recombines TRBV2 with TRBJ1-4; D call uncertain. This CDR3 comprises 14 residues. V was shortened by 4 bases and J by 8 bases, with 14 bases between the two germline ends. Germline assignment: CDR1 SNHLY and CDR2 FYNNEI. Combining the CDR3 with reference TRBV2 and TRBJ1-4 gives the whole variable domain EPEVTQTPSHQVTQMGQEVILRCVPISNHLYFYWYRQILGQKVEFLVSFYNNEISEKSEIFDDQFSVERPDGSNFTLKIRSTKLEDSAMYFCASSVGRAVEKLFFGSGTQLSVL.